This TCR beta chain came from a study of blood T cell repertoires in COVID-19. The CDR3 is made up of 15 amino acids. Germline CDR1 reads SQVTM; CDR2 reads ANQGSEA. V was shortened by 4 bases and J by 2 bases, with 17 bases between the two germline ends. Using immunoSEQ multiplex PCR, the repertoire was profiled, and TCRdb retains in-frame clones only, with some absent. The table lists about 120,000 clones, 55% to 75% of them singletons, with 0.86% in the top ten. The sequenced material came from peripheral blood. The receptor was derived from a human donor with acute or convalescent COVID-19. The donor label of this sample is uncertain. V gene TRBV29-1 combines with J gene TRBJ2-5; D perhaps matches TRBD2 (5 bases). The CDR3 here is CSVGGFGRTQETQYF. CDR3 in DNA: TGCAGCGTTGGTGGGTTTGGGCGGACTCAAGAGACCCAGTACTTC.